This T cell receptor beta chain comes out of a study of human T cells and chemical hapten exposure. Findings of the study overall: Donor immune responses may differ from healthy people's, since all donors had alopecia.

Described time point: pre-sensitization, week 0. Noted treatment: therapeutic diphenylcyclopropenone sensitization with weekly scalp DPC. The CDR3 runs 15 residues. This clonotype occurred a few times. Its target is unknown. Its ends do not fully match the called genes, so a read error is possible. For the library, individual cDNA molecules each received unique molecular identifiers. Authors' processing steps: There were a median of roughly 100,000 TCRs per sample, with a range from about 23,224 to 690,600. TCRdb reanalysed the RACE reads using MiXCR and keeps one entry per CDR3 protein. The V and J calls were determined by TCRdb, not by the authors. The table includes approximately 260,000 distinct CDR3 sequences, around 7.3% detected once.

This sequence originates from a man aged 18 to 30 with alopecia areata. Some clones in this sample may be carry-over from other donors' samples. The V gene is TRBV12-3 or TRBV12-4, the J gene TRBJ2-5, with no clear D. Sequencing used whole blood, obtained in connection with sensitization to the hapten diphenylcyclopropenone (DPC). The CDR3 spells CVSSPLGHRQETQYF. The CDR3 region has the DNA TGTGTCAGCAGCCCTCTAGGCCACCGGCAAGAGACCCAGTACTTC.